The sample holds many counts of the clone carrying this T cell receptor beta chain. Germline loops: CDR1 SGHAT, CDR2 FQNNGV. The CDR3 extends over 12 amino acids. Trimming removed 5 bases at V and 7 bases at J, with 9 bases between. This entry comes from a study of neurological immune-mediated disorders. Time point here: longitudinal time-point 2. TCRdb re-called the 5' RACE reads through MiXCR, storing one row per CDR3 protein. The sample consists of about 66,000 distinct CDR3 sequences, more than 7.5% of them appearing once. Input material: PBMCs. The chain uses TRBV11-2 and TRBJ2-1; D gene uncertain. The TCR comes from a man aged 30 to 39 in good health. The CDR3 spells CASSHRTNEQFF. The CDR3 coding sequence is TGTGCCAGCAGCCACCGAACGAATGAGCAGTTCTTC.